This T cell receptor beta chain was captured in a study of shared clonotypes between healthy human individuals. For the study at large: Three CD4 naive, three CD4 memory, two CD8 naive and one CD8 memory plate were used per donor.

The CDR3 length is 15 residues. CDR1 and CDR2 from the germline V gene are MDHEN and SYDVKM. Between the trimmed V and J ends, which lost 7 bases and 7 bases, there was a span of 17 bases. TCRdb's copy holds only in-frame clones and misses some; the assay was immunoSEQ multiplex PCR. The sample has millions of clones; over 85% are singletons. The J gene is TRBJ1-6, the V gene TRBV28, with unresolved D. Input material: naive CD4+ T cells from PBMCs. Subset given: CD45RA+ positively selected. The sequence came from a man between 18 and 35 years old in good health. Some clones in this sample may be carry-over from other donors' samples. CDR3 protein: CASTSPRVGNSPLHF. CDR3 coding DNA: TGTGCCAGCACTTCCCCGCGGGTAGGGAATTCACCCCTCCACTTT.